These T cell receptor beta chains were read from a single sample in a study of control samples from healthy donors and cancer patients. The assay was immunoSEQ multiplex PCR, and TCRdb's table has in-frame clones only and misses some. Of 70,000 to 75,000 clones in the sample, 87% were seen once. Sequences were obtained from blood. The origin of the receptors is a woman in her fifties or sixties in good health. The CDR3 runs from the conserved cysteine through the conserved F or W. D genes are given only for firm matches. Part of the rows lack a size; the others show once, few, many or a class for expanded clones.

-	TRBV28	TRBJ2-7	-	TGTGCCAGCAGTTTGCCCCGGGGGTACGAGCAGTACTTC	CASSLPRGYEQYF
-	TRBV5-4	TRBJ1-1	-	TGTGCCAGCAGCCGTCCGACTGAAACTGAAGCTTTCTTT	CASSRPTETEAFF
TRBD2	TRBV4-1	TRBJ2-2	once	TGCGCCAGCAGCCAAGATCTTAGCGCTAGCGGGGGCCTGACCGGGGAGCTGTTTTTT	CASSQDLSASGGLTGELFF
-	TRBV21-1	TRBJ2-3	-	TGTGCCAGCAGCAACGAGCGGCGGGACGGATTTTCCACAGATACGCAGTATTTT	CASSNERRDGFSTDTQYF
TRBD1	TRBV7-2	TRBJ1-2	-	TGTGCCCTACTTCGGGACAGGAACTCTCTGGGCTACACCTTC	CALLRDRNSLGYTF
TRBD2	TRBV27	TRBJ2-7	-	TGTGCCAGCAGCCGTGGACTAGCGGGAGGGCGCACCTCCTACGAGCAGTACTTC	CASSRGLAGGRTSYEQYF
-	TRBV11-2	TRBJ2-3	-	TGTGCCAGCACCGGGGACCTTTTTAGCACAGATACGCAGTATTTT	CASTGDLFSTDTQYF
TRBD1	TRBV5-6	TRBJ2-3	-	TGTGCCAGCAGCTTCGGACAGGGGCGCACAGATACGCAGTATTTT	CASSFGQGRTDTQYF
-	TRBV5-5	TRBJ2-1	few	TGTGCCAGCAGCTTGAGCAGGGGATCCTACAATGAGCAGTTCTTC	CASSLSRGSYNEQFF
-	TRBV5-8	TRBJ2-2	-	TGTGCCAGCAGCTTGTGGAGACTATACACCGGGGAGCTGTTTTTT	CASSLWRLYTGELFF
TRBD1	TRBV5-1	TRBJ2-2	-	TGCGCCAGCAGCTTGGCCAAGGAGGACAGGGCGAACACCGGGGAGCTGTTTTTT	CASSLAKEDRANTGELFF
TRBD1	TRBV5-6	TRBJ1-1	-	TGTGCCAGCAGCTGGACAGGGGACAACACTGAAGCTTTCTTT	CASSWTGDNTEAFF
TRBD1	TRBV5-1	TRBJ2-7	once	TGCGCCAGCAGCTTGAGTTCAGGGGGCTCCTACGAGCAGTACTTC	CASSLSSGGSYEQYF
TRBD2	TRBV27	TRBJ2-7	-	TGTGCCAGCAGGATTAGTAGGGGACTAGCGGGAGGGCCGGGACACGAGCAGTACTTC	CASRISRGLAGGPGHEQYF
TRBD1	TRBV9	TRBJ2-2	-	TGTGCCAGCAGCGTAGGGACAGGGGGGACCGGGGAGCTGTTTTTT	CASSVGTGGTGELFF
-	TRBV25-1	TRBJ2-7	-	TGTGCCAGCAGGATGGACAGCTCCTACGAGCAGTACTTC	CASRMDSSYEQYF
-	TRBV19	TRBJ1-4	-	TGTGCCAGTAGTATTCAGGGAGGGACAAATGAAAAACTGTTTTTT	CASSIQGGTNEKLFF
-	TRBV30	TRBJ1-2	-	TGTGCCTGGAGTGTCGGTTGGCAGAACTATGGCTACACCTTC	CAWSVGWQNYGYTF
-	TRBV7-2	TRBJ2-3	-	TGTGCCAGCAGCTTGAGACTTCTCACAGATACGCAGTATTTT	CASSLRLLTDTQYF
-	TRBV3-1/TRBV3-2	TRBJ2-6	-	TGTGCCAGCAGCCAGGGGACCGCCATCCCTGGGGCCAACGTCCTGACTTTC	CASSQGTAIPGANVLTF
-	TRBV15	TRBJ1-2	-	TGTGCCACCAGCAGAGATGCAGGGAACTATGGCTACACCTTC	CATSRDAGNYGYTF
TRBD1	TRBV30	TRBJ1-2	-	TGTGCCTGGACTGTACAGGGGGGCCTTGGCTACACCTTC	CAWTVQGGLGYTF
-	TRBV5-6	TRBJ1-2	-	TGTGCCAGCAGCTTGGGGACAACAAATGTTGGCTACACCTTC	CASSLGTTNVGYTF
-	TRBV11-2	TRBJ2-7	once	TGTGCCAGCAGGCCTCGTGGCGGTGGTTCCTACGAGCAGTACTTC	CASRPRGGGSYEQYF
-	TRBV5-1	TRBJ2-5	-	TGCGCCAGCAGCCCGACCGGGACCGGAGAGACCCAGTACTTC	CASSPTGTGETQYF
TRBD2	TRBV28	TRBJ2-3	-	TGTGCCAGCAGTTTCGGGACTAGCGACACAGATACGCAGTATTTT	CASSFGTSDTDTQYF
-	TRBV3-1/TRBV3-2	TRBJ1-4	-	TGTGCCAGCAGCCTTTGGAGGGCAGGGTATAATGAAAAACTGTTTTTT	CASSLWRAGYNEKLFF
TRBD1	TRBV5-3	TRBJ2-2	-	TGTGCCAGAAGCGTGGGACAGACGAACACCGGGGAGCTGTTTTTT	CARSVGQTNTGELFF
-	TRBV5-1	TRBJ2-5	-	TGCGCCAGCAGCTTGCCCCCCGAAGAGACCCAGTACTTC	CASSLPPEETQYF
TRBD2	TRBV29-1	TRBJ2-2	-	TGCAGCGTTAAGGAATTAGCGGGGGGAAACACCGGGGAGCTGTTTTTT	CSVKELAGGNTGELFF
TRBD2	TRBV7-9	TRBJ2-1	-	TGTGCCAGCAGCGGACCGGGACTAGCGGGGTCGAGGGGCTACAATGAGCAGTTCTTC	CASSGPGLAGSRGYNEQFF
TRBD1	TRBV6-1	TRBJ1-2	few	TGTGCCAGCAGTGAAGCGCAGGGGGGGGTCTATGGCTACACCTTC	CASSEAQGGVYGYTF
-	TRBV27	TRBJ2-7	-	TGTGCCAGCAGCCCTAGGGGGGCGGGGGAGCAGTACTTC	CASSPRGAGEQYF
-	TRBV5-1	TRBJ2-5	few	TGCGCCAGCAGCCGTAATATCCAAGAGACCCAGTACTTC	CASSRNIQETQYF
TRBD1	TRBV7-8	TRBJ2-5	-	TGTGCCAGCAGCTCGACAGGGGGAGAGACCCAGTACTTC	CASSSTGGETQYF
-	TRBV6-5	TRBJ2-5	-	TGTGCCAGCAGTTACATAGCGGCGAAAGAGACCCAGTACTTC	CASSYIAAKETQYF
-	TRBV25-1	TRBJ2-5	few	TGTGCCAGCAGTCAACCGGGCGCGGAGACCCAGTACTTC	CASSQPGAETQYF
-	TRBV6-5	TRBJ1-6	-	TGTGCCAGCAGTTACCGCGCCTCATTCCAGAATTCACCCCTCCACTTT	CASSYRASFQNSPLHF
TRBD2	TRBV12-3/TRBV12-4	TRBJ2-3	-	TGTGCCAGCAGTCCGGGGGGGGCACGGACGCAGTATTTT	CASSPGGARTQYF
TRBD1	TRBV6-6	TRBJ2-5	-	TGTGCCAGCAGCCAACTTAGGGGGCAGGGGGTGGAGACCCAGTACTTC	CASSQLRGQGVETQYF
-	TRBV4-2	TRBJ2-5	-	TGTGCCAGCAGCCAAGCGGAGACAGCCTTCCAAGAGACCCAGTACTTC	CASSQAETAFQETQYF
-	TRBV6-5	TRBJ1-1	-	TGTGCCAGCCACCGGGGTGAGAACACTGAAGCTTTCTTT	CASHRGENTEAFF
-	TRBV27	TRBJ1-1	-	TGTGCCAGCAGTTTATATGGGAACACTGAAGCTTTCTTT	CASSLYGNTEAFF
-	TRBV28	TRBJ2-5	-	TGTGCCAGCAGAGAGCGGTGGGGCGGCGGAGAGACCCAGTACTTC	CASRERWGGGETQYF
-	TRBV9	TRBJ1-6	-	TGTGCCAGCAGCGCCGGGGCCTATAATTCACCCCTCCACTTT	CASSAGAYNSPLHF
-	TRBV3-1/TRBV3-2	TRBJ2-3	-	TGTGCCAGCAGCCAAGATCTTGAGAGGACGCAGTATTTT	CASSQDLERTQYF
-	TRBV9	TRBJ2-3	-	TGTGCCAGCACGGGGTTTCTTACAGATACGCAGTATTTT	CASTGFLTDTQYF
-	TRBV7-8	TRBJ1-2	-	TGTGCCAGCAGCTTAGAGGGACGGAGAGCTAACTATGGCTACACCTTC	CASSLEGRRANYGYTF
-	TRBV5-1	TRBJ2-3	-	TGCGCCATACTGTTGCTACAAGGGGCCCCAAGCACAGATACGCAGTATTTT	CAILLLQGAPSTDTQYF
-	TRBV30	TRBJ1-4	-	TGTGCCTGGAGGGGGGCCCAAGAAAAACTGTTTTTT	CAWRGAQEKLFF